This is a list of T cell receptor beta chains from one sample in a study of blood T cells in healthy people across ages. In TCRdb, the 5' RACE reads were re-called with MiXCR into one record per CDR3 protein. The profile covers fewer than 950,000 distinct CDR3 sequences, with about 37% appearing a single time and 10% to 15% taken by the ten largest. Sequencing was performed on blood. Every receptor here comes from a man between 18 and 29 years old in good health. Both conserved end residues are part of each CDR3. The D gene is left open where the match is weak. Clone size is shown for a subset of rows, as once, few, many or a class of expanded clone.

v_gene,j_gene,d_gene,abundance,CDR3nt,CDR3aa
TRBV5-1,TRBJ2-1,NA,NA,TGCGCCAGCAGCGCCCTTGAGGGGAGCTCCTACAATGAGCAGTTCTTC,CASSALEGSSYNEQFF
TRBV10-3,TRBJ1-2,TRBD1,few,TGTGCCATCAGCCGGGACAGGGGAAACTACACCTTC,CAISRDRGNYTF
TRBV3-1,TRBJ2-3,TRBD2,NA,TGTGCCAGCAGCCAGACAGCGGGGCTCAGCACAGATACGCAGTATTTT,CASSQTAGLSTDTQYF
TRBV6-2/TRBV6-3,TRBJ1-5,NA,NA,TGTGCCAGCAGTTTGGGTAGCAGATATAGCAATCAGCCCCAGCATTTT,CASSLGSRYSNQPQHF
TRBV20-1,TRBJ2-1,NA,many,TGCAGTGCTTCACAGGGATACAATGAGCAGTTCTTC,CSASQGYNEQFF
TRBV27,TRBJ1-1,NA,few,TGTGCCAGCAGTTTGAACAGGGCGAACACTGAAGCTTTCTTT,CASSLNRANTEAFF
TRBV12-3/TRBV12-4,TRBJ2-1,NA,NA,TGTGCCAGCAGCGCCAAGGGGGGCAGAGAGACCCAGTTCTTC,CASSAKGGRETQFF
TRBV5-1,TRBJ2-5,NA,NA,TGCGCCAGCAGCTGGGCCGTTTGGAATGAGCAGTACTTC,CASSWAVWNEQYF
TRBV12-3/TRBV12-4,TRBJ2-7,TRBD2,NA,TGTGCCAGCAGCTCACCGGGGGGAACCCATGGGGATGAGCAGTACTTC,CASSSPGGTHGDEQYF
TRBV7-2,TRBJ2-3,TRBD1,few,TGTGCCAGCAGCCTAACCTCGGGGACAGGGACAGATACGCAGTATTTT,CASSLTSGTGTDTQYF
TRBV18,TRBJ2-3,TRBD2,few,TGTGCCAGCTCACCACCAGCGGGGGCAGATACGCAGTATTTT,CASSPPAGADTQYF
TRBV11-2,TRBJ1-1,TRBD1,once,TGTGCCAGCAGCACGTTGGGACAGACGAACACTGAAGCTTTCTTT,CASSTLGQTNTEAFF
TRBV18,TRBJ2-7,NA,NA,TGTGCCAGCTCGCCGGGACGGGATCCCCACGAGCAGTACTTC,CASSPGRDPHEQYF
TRBV5-6,TRBJ1-5,NA,NA,TGTGCCAGCAGCTTGGGTGGGGCCGTTGGGCCCCAGCATTTT,CASSLGGAVGPQHF
TRBV7-2,TRBJ2-7,NA,NA,TGTGCCAGCAGCCCAAGCTTCGGCGCGGCCTACGAGCAGTACTTC,CASSPSFGAAYEQYF
TRBV5-5,TRBJ2-1,NA,NA,TGTGCCAGCAGCTTGGCAGGGCCCTACGAGCAGTTCTTC,CASSLAGPYEQFF
TRBV15,TRBJ2-5,NA,many,TGTGCCACCAGCAGAGATTTTGGCACGGAGACCCAGTACTTC,CATSRDFGTETQYF
TRBV19,TRBJ1-1,NA,NA,TGTGCCAGTAGTATGAGGGACACTGAAGCTTTCTTT,CASSMRDTEAFF
TRBV18,TRBJ2-5,NA,NA,TGTGCCAGCTCACCAGGCGGGCCAGAAGAGACCCAGTACTTC,CASSPGGPEETQYF
TRBV20-1,TRBJ1-6,NA,NA,TGCAGTGCTAGAGATAAGACAGAATATAATTCACCCCTCCACTTT,CSARDKTEYNSPLHF
TRBV4-2,TRBJ2-2,TRBD2,once,TGTGCCAGCAGCCTCTTCGGTGGGGGGGGGAGGAACACCGGGGAGCTGTTTTTT,CASSLFGGGGRNTGELFF
TRBV20-1,TRBJ2-7,TRBD1,few,TGCAGTGCTAGCCGGGACAGCGCTGGGAACGAGCAGTACTTC,CSASRDSAGNEQYF
TRBV7-9,TRBJ2-1,NA,NA,TGTGCCAGCAGCTTAGCGGGCAGTCTAAGCTCCTACAATGAGCAGTTCTTC,CASSLAGSLSSYNEQFF
TRBV7-3,TRBJ2-5,TRBD2,few,TGTGCCAGCAGCTTAGGGGTTAGCGGGGCCTTGTACCAAGAGACCCAGTACTTC,CASSLGVSGALYQETQYF
TRBV30,TRBJ1-2,NA,NA,TGTGCCTGGACCAGGACGAGGATATATAACTATGGCTACACCTTC,CAWTRTRIYNYGYTF
TRBV12-3/TRBV12-4,TRBJ2-7,TRBD1,few,TGTGCCAGCAGTCCCCATTATGGCTGGACAGGGGGCGCGGGTAATGAGCAGTACTTC,CASSPHYGWTGGAGNEQYF
TRBV29-1,TRBJ2-7,NA,NA,TGCAGCGTTGAAAGGGCTTCGACGCCCGAGCAGTACTTC,CSVERASTPEQYF
TRBV7-2,TRBJ2-1,TRBD2,NA,TGTGCCAGCAGATTTAGCGGGGAGAGCTCCTACAATGAGCAGTTCTTC,CASRFSGESSYNEQFF
TRBV7-2,TRBJ1-2,NA,NA,TGTGCCAGCAGCGTAGGATACACCAGCTATGGCTACACCTTC,CASSVGYTSYGYTF
TRBV5-6,TRBJ2-6,NA,few,TGTGCCAGCAGCTTGGACAGGCTCTTGGAGGCCAACGTCCTGACTTTC,CASSLDRLLEANVLTF
TRBV5-5,TRBJ1-2,NA,few,TGTGCCAGCAGCTTGGTAAACGGGTTGCTCACCTTC,CASSLVNGLLTF
TRBV20-1,TRBJ2-1,NA,NA,TGCAGTGCTTCAGCTGGCGCCAGGCCTACCTACAATGAGCAGTTCTTC,CSASAGARPTYNEQFF
TRBV12-3/TRBV12-4,TRBJ1-5,NA,few,TGTGCCAGCAGCACAGAACAGGGTCAGCCCCAGCATTTT,CASSTEQGQPQHF
TRBV6-6,TRBJ1-4,NA,few,TGTGCCAGCAGTTATTTGGATCTAGGCAGGCCGCTGTTTTTT,CASSYLDLGRPLFF
TRBV7-6,TRBJ2-7,NA,NA,TGTGCCAGCAGCCCTCAGGGCGCCGTCTACGAGCAGTACTTC,CASSPQGAVYEQYF
TRBV12-3/TRBV12-4,TRBJ1-4,NA,few,TGTGCCAGCAGTTTCCGGGCAGGGTGGGATGAAAAACTGTTTTTT,CASSFRAGWDEKLFF
TRBV2,TRBJ1-6,NA,few,TGTGCCAGCAGTGAATTGGGGAGTTCGCGATCACCCCTCCACTTT,CASSELGSSRSPLHF
TRBV12-3/TRBV12-4,TRBJ2-2,NA,few,TGTGCCAGCAGTTTAACCTGGCTGGTAGGGGAGCTGTTTTTT,CASSLTWLVGELFF
TRBV7-9,TRBJ2-3,NA,NA,TGTGCCAGCAGACTTCTACTAGGTCCAGATACGCAGTATTTT,CASRLLLGPDTQYF
TRBV7-2,TRBJ2-1,NA,many,TGTGCCAGCAGCTTATTACGGGGGGCTGAGCAGTTCTTC,CASSLLRGAEQFF
TRBV12-3/TRBV12-4,TRBJ1-2,NA,NA,TGTGCCAGCAGTCCTACTCGAGCATCGGGCTATGGCTACACCTTC,CASSPTRASGYGYTF
TRBV12-3/TRBV12-4,TRBJ1-2,NA,NA,TGTGCCAGCAGTCGCACAGGCTCCGGTTTCTATGGCTACACCTTC,CASSRTGSGFYGYTF
TRBV20-1,TRBJ2-2,NA,NA,TGCAGTGCTAGAGATCGAGAGGGAGAGAACACCGGGGAGCTGTTTTTT,CSARDREGENTGELFF
TRBV27,TRBJ1-5,NA,once,TGTGCCAGCAGCCAAGGACACAGCCAAGGGGCCCAGCATTTT,CASSQGHSQGAQHF
TRBV4-3,TRBJ1-2,TRBD1,NA,TGCGCCAGCAGCCAAGGCCTACAGGGGAGCTATGGCTACACCTTC,CASSQGLQGSYGYTF
TRBV7-2,TRBJ2-5,TRBD2,NA,TGTGCCAGCAGCTTCGCGGGGGGCTCATTAGAGACCCAGTACTTC,CASSFAGGSLETQYF
TRBV4-1,TRBJ1-6,NA,NA,TGCGCCAGCAGCAAAGAAGGACGGCAATCACCCCTCCACTTT,CASSKEGRQSPLHF
TRBV18,TRBJ2-4,NA,NA,TGTGCCAGCTCACCAAGAGCCTTGACAGAGGATCTAGCCAAAAACATTCAGTACTTC,CASSPRALTEDLAKNIQYF
TRBV12-3/TRBV12-4,TRBJ1-6,TRBD1,NA,TGTGCCAGCAGGGGACAGGGTAGGGAGGACAATCCACCCCTCCACTTT,CASRGQGREDNPPLHF
TRBV20-1,TRBJ2-1,TRBD2,NA,TGCAGTGCTAGAGGAGAGCGGGAGGGCCGCGGCAATGAGCAGTTCTTC,CSARGEREGRGNEQFF
TRBV11-2,TRBJ2-7,NA,few,TGTGCCAGCAAACCACACGGGGCCTCCTCCTACGAGCAGTACTTC,CASKPHGASSYEQYF
TRBV6-5,TRBJ2-3,TRBD1,NA,TGTGCCAGCGGGGTAGGGGACAGGGTCAGAGATACGCAGTATTTT,CASGVGDRVRDTQYF
TRBV4-1,TRBJ1-4,NA,many,TGCGCCAGCAGCCAAGATTTGAGGGGAGCAACTAATGAAAAACTGTTTTTT,CASSQDLRGATNEKLFF
TRBV2,TRBJ2-7,TRBD2,few,TGTGCCAGCACCGACGGCACTAGCGGCAATGAGCAGTACTTC,CASTDGTSGNEQYF
TRBV3-1,TRBJ2-7,NA,NA,TGTGCCAGCAGCCAAGTCCACGAGCAGTACTTC,CASSQVHEQYF